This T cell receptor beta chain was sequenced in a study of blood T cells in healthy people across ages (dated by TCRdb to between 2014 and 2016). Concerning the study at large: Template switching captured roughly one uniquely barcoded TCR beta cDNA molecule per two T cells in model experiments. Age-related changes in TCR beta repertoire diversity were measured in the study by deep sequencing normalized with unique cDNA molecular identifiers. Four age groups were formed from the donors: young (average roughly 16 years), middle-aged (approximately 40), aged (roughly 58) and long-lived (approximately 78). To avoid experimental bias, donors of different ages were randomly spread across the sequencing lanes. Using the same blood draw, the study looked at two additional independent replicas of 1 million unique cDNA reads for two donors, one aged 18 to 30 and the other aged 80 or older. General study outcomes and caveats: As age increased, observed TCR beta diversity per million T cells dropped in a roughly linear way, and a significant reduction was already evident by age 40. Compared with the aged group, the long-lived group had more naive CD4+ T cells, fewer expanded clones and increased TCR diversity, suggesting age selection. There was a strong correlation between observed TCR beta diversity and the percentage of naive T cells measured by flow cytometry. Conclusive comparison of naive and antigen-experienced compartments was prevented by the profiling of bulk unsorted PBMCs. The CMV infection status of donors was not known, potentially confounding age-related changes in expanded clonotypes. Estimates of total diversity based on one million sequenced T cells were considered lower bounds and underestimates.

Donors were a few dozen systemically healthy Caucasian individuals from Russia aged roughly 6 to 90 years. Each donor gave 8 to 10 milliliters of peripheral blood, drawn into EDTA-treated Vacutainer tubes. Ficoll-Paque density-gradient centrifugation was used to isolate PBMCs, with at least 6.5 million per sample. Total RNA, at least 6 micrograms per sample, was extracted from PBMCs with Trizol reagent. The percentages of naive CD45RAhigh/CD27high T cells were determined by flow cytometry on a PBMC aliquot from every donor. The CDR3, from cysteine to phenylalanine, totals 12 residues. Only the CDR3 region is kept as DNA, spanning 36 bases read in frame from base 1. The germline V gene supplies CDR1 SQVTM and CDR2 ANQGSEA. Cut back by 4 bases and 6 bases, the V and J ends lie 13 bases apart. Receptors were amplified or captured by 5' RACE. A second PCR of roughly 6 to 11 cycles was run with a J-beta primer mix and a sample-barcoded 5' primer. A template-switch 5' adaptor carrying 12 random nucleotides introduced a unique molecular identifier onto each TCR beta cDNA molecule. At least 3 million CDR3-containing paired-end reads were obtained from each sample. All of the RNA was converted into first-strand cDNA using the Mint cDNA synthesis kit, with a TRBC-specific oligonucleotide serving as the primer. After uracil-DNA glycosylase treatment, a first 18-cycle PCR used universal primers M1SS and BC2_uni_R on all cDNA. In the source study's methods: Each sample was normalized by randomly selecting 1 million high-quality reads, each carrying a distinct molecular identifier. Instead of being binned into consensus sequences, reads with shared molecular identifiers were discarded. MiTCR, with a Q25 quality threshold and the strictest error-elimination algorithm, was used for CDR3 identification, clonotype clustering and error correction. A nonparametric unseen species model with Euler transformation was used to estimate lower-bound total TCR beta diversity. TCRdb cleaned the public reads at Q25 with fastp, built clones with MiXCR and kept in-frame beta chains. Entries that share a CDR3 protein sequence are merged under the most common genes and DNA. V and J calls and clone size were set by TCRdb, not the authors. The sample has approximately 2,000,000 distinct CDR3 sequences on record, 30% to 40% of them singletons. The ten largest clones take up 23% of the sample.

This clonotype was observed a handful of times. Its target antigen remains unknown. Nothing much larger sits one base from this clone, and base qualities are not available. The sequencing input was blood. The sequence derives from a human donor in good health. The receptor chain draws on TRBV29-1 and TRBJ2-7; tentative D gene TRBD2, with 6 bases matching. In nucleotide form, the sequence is TGCAGCGTTGTCGGAGGGGAACCCGAGCAGTACTTC. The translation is CSVVGGEPEQYF.